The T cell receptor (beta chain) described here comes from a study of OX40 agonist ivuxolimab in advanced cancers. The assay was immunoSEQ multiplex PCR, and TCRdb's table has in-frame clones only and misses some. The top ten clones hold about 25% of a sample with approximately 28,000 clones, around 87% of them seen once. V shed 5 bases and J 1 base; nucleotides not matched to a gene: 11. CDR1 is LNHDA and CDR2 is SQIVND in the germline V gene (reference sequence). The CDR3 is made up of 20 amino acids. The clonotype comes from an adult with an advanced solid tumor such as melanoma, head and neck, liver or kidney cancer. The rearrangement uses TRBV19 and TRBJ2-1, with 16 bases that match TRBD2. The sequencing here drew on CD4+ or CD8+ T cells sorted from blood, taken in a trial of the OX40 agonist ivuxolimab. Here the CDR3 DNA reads TGTGCCAGTAGTTTCGGGACTAGCGGGAGGGCCCCCATTTCCTACAATGAGCAGTTCTTC. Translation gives CASSFGTSGRAPISYNEQFF. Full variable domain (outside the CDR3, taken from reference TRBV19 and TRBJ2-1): DGGITQSPKYLFRKEGQNVTLSCEQNLNHDAMYWYRQDPGQGLRLIYYSQIVNDFQKGDIAEGYSVSREKKESFPLTVTSAQKNPTAFYLCASSFGTSGRAPISYNEQFFGPGTRLTVL.